This T cell receptor beta chain was found in a study of beta chain features in type 1 diabetes. Study summary: The samples had 100 million to 140 million sorted cells examined in all.

The study reverse transcribed the entire isolated RNA, so it sequenced expressed TCRB transcripts. Sequencing was performed with immunoSEQ multiplex PCR; in TCRdb, only in-frame clones are kept and a portion is missing. The profile shows over 200,000 clones, about a tenth of them singletons. CDR3 length: 13 residues. Germline-derived CDR1 and CDR2 are MGHRA and YSYEKL. V lost 4 bases, J lost 4 bases, and 8 bases lay in between. Broader study findings: Significant though moderate, a shortening of TCRB CDR3s appeared in all four CD4+ subsets of Type 1 diabetes patients. Patients showed naive, central memory and Treg TCRB repertoires that appeared more similar than those of healthy donors.

In regard to this clone: As yet, its antigen is unknown.

The TCR sequence derives from a man in his thirties or forties with type 1 diabetes. The sample comprised naive CD4+ T cells from blood. The genes are TRBV4-1 and TRBJ1-5; D gene uncertain. In DNA, the CDR3 is TGCGCCAGCAGCCTCAGCGGGAATCAGCCCCAGCATTTT. Protein sequence: CASSLSGNQPQHF.